This T cell receptor (beta chain) is drawn from a study of blood T cells in healthy people across ages. This clonotype has a handful of counts. Using a J-beta primer mix together with a sample-barcoded 5' primer, a second PCR was run for roughly 7 to 12 cycles. TCRdb recomputed calls from the 5' RACE reads with MiXCR, one row per CDR3 protein. The sample lists about 560,000 distinct CDR3 sequences, 25% to 35% occurring once. The amount of total RNA extracted per sample was at least 5.5 micrograms. The germline V gene encodes CDR1 GTSNPN and CDR2 SVGIG (reference sequence). The V gene lost 5 bases and the J gene lost 5 bases, with 9 bases spanning the gap. CDR3 length equals 11 residues. This same sample was also taken into another study, of T cells of mothers and their children. As that study records: Slightly higher but non-significant overlap marked related mother-child pairs versus unrelated pairs. At a sensitivity of about 100 clones per million clonotypes, no persistent microchimeric T cell clones appeared.

The sequence was obtained from a boy younger than 10 in good health. The chain has TRBV30 and TRBJ1-1; no clear D. The sequenced material came from blood. The DNA for the CDR3 is TGTGCCTGGGGTGACCCTACTGAAGCTTTCTTT. Translating gives CAWGDPTEAFF.